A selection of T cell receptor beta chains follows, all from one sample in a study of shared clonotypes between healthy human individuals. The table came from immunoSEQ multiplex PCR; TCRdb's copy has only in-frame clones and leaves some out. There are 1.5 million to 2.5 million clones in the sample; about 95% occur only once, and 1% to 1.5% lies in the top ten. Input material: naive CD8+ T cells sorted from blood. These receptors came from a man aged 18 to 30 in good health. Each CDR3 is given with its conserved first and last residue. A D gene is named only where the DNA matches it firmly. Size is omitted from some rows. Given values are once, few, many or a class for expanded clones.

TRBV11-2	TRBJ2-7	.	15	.	TGTGCCAGCAGCTTTACAGCTGGGGACTCCTACGAGCAGTACTTC	CASSFTAGDSYEQYF
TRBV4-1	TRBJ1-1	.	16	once	TGCGCCAGCAGCCAGGCGACATTTTGGGGGAACACTGAAGCTTTCTTT	CASSQATFWGNTEAFF
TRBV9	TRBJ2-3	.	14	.	TGTGCCAGCAGCGTCACGGGGAGCACAGATACGCAGTATTTT	CASSVTGSTDTQYF
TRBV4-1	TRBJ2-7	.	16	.	TGCGCCAGCAGCCAAGAGCCGGGGGATCACTACGGCGAGCAGTACTTC	CASSQEPGDHYGEQYF
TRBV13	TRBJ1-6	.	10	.	TGTGCCAGCAGCCTTGATCGACTCCACTTT	CASSLDRLHF
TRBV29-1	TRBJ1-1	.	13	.	TGCAGCGTCCTCTTGGGGCGCCGTGGTGAAGCTTTCTTT	CSVLLGRRGEAFF
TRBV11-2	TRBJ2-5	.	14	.	TGTGCCAGCAGCCCTCGGGACCGACAAGAGACCCAGTACTTC	CASSPRDRQETQYF
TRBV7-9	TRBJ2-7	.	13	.	TGTGCCAGCAGCCCTTCAGAAGACAACGAGCAGTACTTC	CASSPSEDNEQYF
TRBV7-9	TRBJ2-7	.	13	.	TGTGCCAGCAGCTTTGGGGTCCACTACGAGCAGTACTTC	CASSFGVHYEQYF
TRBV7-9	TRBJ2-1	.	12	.	TGTGCCAGCAGCTTAGAAAGCTCTGAGCAGTTCTTC	CASSLESSEQFF
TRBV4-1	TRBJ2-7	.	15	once	TGCGCCAGCAGCCATTCACGAGACGGGACCTACGAGCAGTACTTC	CASSHSRDGTYEQYF
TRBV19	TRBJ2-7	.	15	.	TGTGCCAGTAGTATAGGGCCAGAAAGCTCCTACGAGCAGTACTTC	CASSIGPESSYEQYF
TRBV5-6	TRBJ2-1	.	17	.	TGTGCCAGCAGCCAGACCGTAACCCGGAGCTCCTACAATGAGCAGTTCTTC	CASSQTVTRSSYNEQFF
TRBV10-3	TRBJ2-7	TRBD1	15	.	TGTGCCATCAGTGGGTCGGGACAGGGTAGGCACGAGCAGTACTTC	CAISGSGQGRHEQYF
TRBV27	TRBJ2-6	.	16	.	TGTGCCAGCACCCCAGGGCCAGGTGTAAGGGCCAACGTCCTGACTTTC	CASTPGPGVRANVLTF
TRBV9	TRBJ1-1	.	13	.	TGTGCCAGCAGCGTGGGGCCTAGGACTGAAGCTTTCTTT	CASSVGPRTEAFF
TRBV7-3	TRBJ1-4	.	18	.	TGTGCCAGCAGCTTAATTGGAAGGCAAGGACCGCCCGATGAAAAACTGTTTTTT	CASSLIGRQGPPDEKLFF
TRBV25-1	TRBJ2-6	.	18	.	TGTGCCAGCAGGGGACCTCTCCCGGATAGGTCTGGGGCCAACGTCCTGACTTTC	CASRGPLPDRSGANVLTF
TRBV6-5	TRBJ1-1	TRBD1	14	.	TGTGCCAGCATGGGACAGGGGGCGAAAACTGAAGCTTTCTTT	CASMGQGAKTEAFF
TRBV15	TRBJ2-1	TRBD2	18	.	TGTGCCACCAGCAGAGATGCCCGGGACTATTTAGGAGATGATGGGCAGTTCTTC	CATSRDARDYLGDDGQFF
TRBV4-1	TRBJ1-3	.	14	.	TGCGCCAGCAGCCAAGGATTCAGTGGAAACACCATATATTTT	CASSQGFSGNTIYF
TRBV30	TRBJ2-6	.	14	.	TGTGCCTGGAGTTTAGGCTCTGGGGCCAACGTCCTGACTTTC	CAWSLGSGANVLTF
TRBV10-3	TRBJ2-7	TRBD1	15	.	TGTGCCATCAGCGCCGGACAGGGGGCCCCCTACGAGCAGTACTTC	CAISAGQGAPYEQYF
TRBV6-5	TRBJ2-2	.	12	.	TGTGCCAGCGGGTCTGGGTCCGGGGAGCTGTTTTTT	CASGSGSGELFF
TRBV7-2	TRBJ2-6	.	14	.	TGTGCCAGCAGCTCAGGGGATGGGGCCAACGTCCTGACTTTC	CASSSGDGANVLTF
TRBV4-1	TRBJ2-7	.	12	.	TGCGCCAGCAGCCAAGATCTGGGCGAGCAGTACTTC	CASSQDLGEQYF
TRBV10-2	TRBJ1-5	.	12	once	TGCGCCAGCAGTGACAGAAATCAGCCCCAGCATTTT	CASSDRNQPQHF
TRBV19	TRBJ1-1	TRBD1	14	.	TGTGCCACAAGACAGGGAGGGATGAACACTGAAGCTTTCTTT	CATRQGGMNTEAFF
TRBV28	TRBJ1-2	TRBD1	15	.	TGTGCCAGCAGTCCGATTACCGACAGGGCCTATGGCTACACCTTC	CASSPITDRAYGYTF
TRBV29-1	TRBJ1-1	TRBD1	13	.	TGCAGCGGGAACAGGGGTGGAGGCACTGAAGCTTTCTTT	CSGNRGGGTEAFF
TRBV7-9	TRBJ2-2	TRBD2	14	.	TGTGCCAGCAGCCGATCAGAGCGGGGCGGGGAGCTGTTTTTT	CASSRSERGGELFF
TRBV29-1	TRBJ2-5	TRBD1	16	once	TGCAGCGTTGAAGAGTTCCGGACAGGGGCCAGCGAGACCCAGTACTTC	CSVEEFRTGASETQYF
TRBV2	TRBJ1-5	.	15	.	TGTGCCAGCAACGAGGGATGGGGGGGAGATCAGCCCCAGCATTTT	CASNEGWGGDQPQHF
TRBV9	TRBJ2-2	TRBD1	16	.	TGTGCCAGCAGCCCCGGGGGACAGGCTTACACCGGGGAGCTGTTTTTT	CASSPGGQAYTGELFF
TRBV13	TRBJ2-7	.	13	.	TGTGCCAGCAGCTCAGGACGGAGCTACGAGCAGTACTTC	CASSSGRSYEQYF
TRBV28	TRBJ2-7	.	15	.	TGTGCCAGCAGATCCGACAGGGAGGGCTCCTACGAGCAGTACTTC	CASRSDREGSYEQYF
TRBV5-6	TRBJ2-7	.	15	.	TGTGCCAGCAGCTTGGTGGACAGTATGAGGTACGAGCAGTACTTC	CASSLVDSMRYEQYF
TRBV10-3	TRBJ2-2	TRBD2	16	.	TGTGCCATACGGGGGGGCCTCAATTCATACACCGGGGAGCTGTTTTTT	CAIRGGLNSYTGELFF
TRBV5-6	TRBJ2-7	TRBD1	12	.	TGTGCCAGCAGCGGGACAGGGACGGAGCAGTACTTC	CASSGTGTEQYF
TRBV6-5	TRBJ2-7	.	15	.	TGTGCCAGCAGCGTCTCCCGGGACGGCTCCTACGAGCAGTACTTC	CASSVSRDGSYEQYF
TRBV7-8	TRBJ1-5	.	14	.	TGTGCCAGCAGCTTAGGGACCAAAAATCAGCCCCAGCATTTT	CASSLGTKNQPQHF
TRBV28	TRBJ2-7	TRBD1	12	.	TGTGCCAGCAGTTTAGACAGGGCCGAGCAGTACTTC	CASSLDRAEQYF
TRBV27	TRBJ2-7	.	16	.	TGTGCCAGCAGTTTATCGCGCGGAGTACTAGCCTACGAGCAGTACTTC	CASSLSRGVLAYEQYF
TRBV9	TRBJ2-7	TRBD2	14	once	TGTGCCAGCAGCGAGGGAGGACTAGCGTACGAGCAGTACTTC	CASSEGGLAYEQYF
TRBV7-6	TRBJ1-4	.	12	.	TGTGCCAGCAGCTTATTTTCAGGGCAACTGTTTTTT	CASSLFSGQLFF
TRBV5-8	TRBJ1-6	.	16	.	TGTGCCAGCAGCGAAAGGACGTACAGCTATAATTCACCCCTCCACTTT	CASSERTYSYNSPLHF